One sample yielded the 19 T cell receptor beta chains listed below, sequenced in a study of radiotherapy plus CTLA-4 blockade in lung cancer. TCRdb's copy holds only in-frame clones and misses some; the assay was immunoSEQ multiplex PCR. The repertoire holds approximately 45,000 clones, with roughly 59% as singletons. The input for sequencing was peripheral blood, taken from a patient treated with radiotherapy plus ipilimumab. All receptors derive from a human donor with non-small cell lung cancer who had a partial response to radiotherapy plus ipilimumab.

The V gene is TRBV6-5, the J gene TRBJ1-2; possibly TRBD1 for D (6 bases). The V gene's germline CDR1 is MNHEY and CDR2 SVGAGI. Trimming took off 6 bases at V and 1 base at J, with 15 bases between the two ends. The CDR3 is made up of 15 amino acids. CDR3 nucleotides: TGTGCCAGCAGACTTCTGGACAGCTATAACTATGGCTACACCTTC. This translates into CASRLLDSYNYGYTF.

This sequence joins TRBV29-1 and TRBJ2-1; 9 positions match TRBD1. Germline V gives CDR1 SQVTM, CDR2 ANQGSEA. Trimming took 0 bases from V and 14 from J; bases not matched to a gene: 5. The CDR3 covers 12 residues. The CDR3 here is CSVEEGGQGKFF. CDR3 nucleotides: TGCAGCGTTGAAGAGGGGGGACAGGGAAAGTTCTTC.

This clone appeared a few times. The gene calls are TRBV9 and TRBJ1-1; D is unclear. Germline V lookup: CDR1 SGDLS, CDR2 YYNGEE. Trimming cost V 4 bases and J 3 bases, with 22 bases left between them. The CDR3 sequence is 17 residues long. CDR3 in DNA: TGTGCCAGCAGCCCCCTTGGGAGTAGCCCGCAGCACACTGAAGCTTTCTTT. Translated: CASSPLGSSPQHTEAFF.

This clone has a handful of counts. The V gene is TRBV12-5, the J gene TRBJ2-3; a possible D gene is TRBD2 (5 bases). Trimming left V 4 bases short and J 1 base short, with 24 bases between. There are 19 residues in the CDR3. CDR1 and CDR2 from the germline V gene are LGHNT and FRNRAP. The chain's CDR3 is CASGSNSRGLHPRTDTQYF. The CDR3 DNA sequence: TGTGCTAGTGGTTCCAATTCCCGAGGGCTCCACCCCCGCACAGATACGCAGTATTTT.

This clone was counted between two and nine times. The chain has TRBV6-5 and TRBJ2-1; 7 bases are shared with TRBD2. The V and J ends lost 6 bases and 2 bases, in that order; junction bases with no gene match: 4. The CDR3 sequence is 14 residues long. Germline CDR1 MNHEY, CDR2 SVGAGI. The CDR3 region is CASRGGSTYNEQFF. CDR3 coding DNA: TGTGCCAGCAGGGGGGGGAGTACCTACAATGAGCAGTTCTTC.

The chain recombines TRBV2 with TRBJ2-3; 9 bases are shared with TRBD2. The CDR3 has 14 residues. With V trimmed by 6 bases and J by 10 bases, 11 bases remained unmatched. CDR1 is SNHLY and CDR2 is FYNNEI in the germline V gene. The CDR3 region is CASRVEGSGGSQYF. The CDR3 DNA is TGTGCCAGCAGGGTTGAGGGTAGCGGGGGCTCGCAGTATTTT.

The chain employs TRBV18 and TRBJ2-5; 9 bases align to TRBD2. J was trimmed by 0 bases and V by 6 bases; bases with no gene match: 5. In germline, CDR1 is KGHSH, CDR2 LQKENI. This CDR3 is 15 amino acids long. The CDR3 coding sequence is TGTGCCAGCTCGCTAGCGGGGACCGACCAAGAGACCCAGTACTTC. Its protein product is CASSLAGTDQETQYF.

The gene calls are TRBV6-5 and TRBJ2-5; 7 nucleotides align to TRBD1. The J call is uncertain, as TRBJ2-7 better fits the DNA end. This CDR3 has 13 residues. CDR1 MNHEY and CDR2 SVGAGI come from the germline V gene. The CDR3 protein is CASGTWQGDEQYF. The CDR3 bases are TGTGCCAGCGGTACGTGGCAGGGGGACGAGCAGTACTTC.

The rearrangement uses TRBV28 and TRBJ2-7; TRBD1 matches 7 bases. The CDR3 has 14 amino acids. CDR1 is MDHEN and CDR2 is SYDVKM in the germline V gene. V trimming: 6 bases; J trimming: 2 bases; junction bases outside the gene matches: 7. The CDR3 loop is CASRPDRATYEQYF. The CDR3 nucleotides are TGTGCCAGCAGGCCCGACAGGGCCACCTACGAGCAGTACTTC.

The chain combines TRBV15 with TRBJ2-1; TRBD2 is a possible D gene (8 bases). The germline V gene encodes CDR1 LNHNV and CDR2 YYDKDF (reference sequence). V was cut by 5 bases and J by 6 bases, with 26 bases left in between. There are 18 residues in the CDR3. This chain's CDR3 is CATSDIPGLDPGGNEQFF. In nucleotides, the CDR3 is TGTGCCACCAGCGATATCCCGGGACTAGACCCAGGGGGCAATGAGCAGTTCTTC.

The count of this clone is one. The rearrangement uses TRBV7-2 and TRBJ2-5, with D hard to call. Between the trimmed V and J ends, which lost 3 bases and 2 bases, there was a span of 7 bases. CDR1 is SGHTA, CDR2 FQGNSA, per germline. This CDR3 has 13 residues. CDR3 bases: TGTGCCAGCAGCTTGCAGGTTCAAGAGACCCAGTACTTC. It codes for CASSLQVQETQYF.

This chain joins TRBV11-1 and TRBJ2-1, with 7 bases fitting TRBD1. Looked up from germline, CDR1 is SGHAT and CDR2 is FQDESV (reference sequence). Trimming at V came to 4 bases and at J to 7 bases, leaving 10 bases not matched to a gene. The CDR3 length is 15 residues. DNA of the CDR3: TGTGCCAGCAGCTCGGACAGGATCGGACGGAATGAGCAGTTCTTC. This translates into CASSSDRIGRNEQFF.

This chain links TRBV7-2 with TRBJ2-1, with a weak D call TRBD2 (6 bases). The length of the CDR3 is 17 residues. Germline-derived CDR1 and CDR2 are SGHTA and FQGNSA. Trimming stripped 5 bases from V and 0 bases from J, with 17 bases between. CDR3 in amino acids: CASSPGSGFSSYNEQFF. The DNA for the CDR3 is TGTGCCAGCAGCCCCGGAAGCGGGTTCAGCTCCTACAATGAGCAGTTCTTC.

The chain carries TRBV9 and TRBJ2-2; D is unclear. Trimming removed 4 bases at V and 6 bases at J, with 13 bases between. Looked up from germline, CDR1 is SGDLS and CDR2 is YYNGEE. The CDR3 covers 14 residues. CDR3 loop: CASSPLDTPGELFF. As DNA, the CDR3 is TGTGCCAGCAGCCCCCTTGACACTCCCGGGGAGCTGTTTTTT. The whole variable domain, filled in from reference TRBV9 and TRBJ2-2, reads DSGVTQTPKHLITATGQRVTLRCSPRSGDLSVYWYQQSLDQGLQFLIQYYNGEERAKGNILERFSAQQFPDLHSELNLSSLELGDSALYFCASSPLDTPGELFFGEGSRLTVL.

V and J are TRBV7-2 and TRBJ1-1; D remains unclear. Germline assignment: CDR1 SGHTA and CDR2 FQGNSA. The length of the CDR3 is 16 residues. V was shortened by 1 base and J by 0 bases, with 12 bases between the two germline ends. The CDR3 region is CASSLGRGSLNTEAFF. The CDR3 DNA follows: TGTGCCAGCAGCTTAGGCCGGGGTAGCTTGAACACTGAAGCTTTCTTT.

The gene calls are TRBV18 and TRBJ2-3; 9 bases map to TRBD1. V lost 2 bases to trimming and J lost 5 bases; unmatched junction nucleotides: 8. This CDR3 has 16 residues. Germline loops: CDR1 KGHSH, CDR2 LQKENI. CDR3 sequence reads: CASSPKGGTGIDTQYF. CDR3 bases: TGTGCCAGCTCACCAAAAGGAGGGACAGGGATAGATACGCAGTATTTT.

The V and J genes are TRBV5-4 and TRBJ2-3; a weak D match, TRBD1 (6 bases). The CDR3 totals 14 residues. CDR1 is SGHNT and CDR2 is YYREEE in the germline V gene (reference sequence). The germline V and J ends were trimmed by 0 bases and 1 base, with 6 bases remaining between them. The CDR3 region is CASSLAGGTDTQYF. The CDR3 nucleotides read TGTGCCAGCAGCTTGGCAGGGGGCACAGATACGCAGTATTTT.

V gene TRBV4-1 combines with J gene TRBJ1-5; D is undetermined. The CDR3 contains 14 residues. CDR1 and CDR2 (germline): MGHRA, YSYEKL. The ends were cut back, 4 bases at V and 0 bases at J, with 7 bases in the middle. This CDR3 reads CASSLYYSNQPQHF. CDR3 DNA: TGCGCCAGCAGCCTGTATTATAGCAATCAGCCCCAGCATTTT.

This clone was counted a few times. V is TRBV10-1 and J is TRBJ2-2, with a weak D call TRBD2 (6 bases). The germline V gene has CDR1 WNHNN and CDR2 SYGVQD (reference sequence). There are 14 residues in the CDR3. The ends were cut back, 1 base at V and 9 bases at J, with 12 bases in the middle. In DNA form, the CDR3 reads TGCGCCAGCAGTGAGTACCTCGGGAGCAGGGAGCTGTTTTTT. Protein: CASSEYLGSRELFF.